Below, one TCR beta chain is given with its context. Its antigen is as yet unknown. J lost 4 bases, V lost 3 bases, and 5 bases had no gene match. CDR3 length: 14 residues. Germline V gene sequence: CDR1 LGHNA, CDR2 YNFKEQ. A multiplex PCR was run with 60 Vbeta primers and 13 Jbeta primers. Sequencing was performed with immunoSEQ multiplex PCR; in TCRdb, only in-frame clones are kept and a portion is missing. The sample table includes 110,000 to 150,000 clones. This record comes from a study of cytomegalovirus exposure and HLA in healthy donors. Study findings and constraints: Some 150 TCR beta chains were listed as cytomegalovirus-associated. Later analysis placed DRB1 highest and HLA-C lowest in TCR association rates, which differed by HLA locus.

Every donor was a healthy person donating bone marrow. The sequence was collected from a woman younger than 35 in good health and CMV-seronegative. V usage is TRBV4-2 and J usage is TRBJ1-2; 7 nucleotides agree with TRBD1. Input material: PBMCs. CDR3 loop: CASSQGTAFYGYTF. CDR3 coding DNA: TGTGCCAGCAGCCAGGGGACAGCCTTCTATGGCTACACCTTC.